Listed here is a single TCR beta chain. Its antigen is not known. The time point was: cycle 4 day 1 (C4D1), after more than five weeks of nivolumab. Relapses following autologous stem cell transplantation were seen in all patients, with brentuximab vedotin exposure varying. Patients' outcomes at their best amounted to complete response, partial response or progressive disease. The sample comes from a study of PD-1 blockade in classical Hodgkin lymphoma. Across the study: Each patient was given nivolumab 3 mg/kg through a vein every 2 weeks. Study observations and caveats: Diversity similar to that of newly diagnosed patients was seen at baseline in complete responders. Significant TCR diversity gains by C4D1 occurred in CD4+ but not CD8+ cells.

This CDR3 is built from 16 residues. Germline V gene lookup returns CDR1 SGHRS and CDR2 YFSETQ. V lost 4 bases, J lost 1 base, and 18 bases lay in between. Produced via immunoSEQ multiplex PCR; TCRdb's table is partial and in-frame only. This table has about 85,000 clones, 90% appearing once. This chain connects TRBV5-1 to TRBJ2-7; D could derive from TRBD1 or TRBD2 (6 bases each). The source was peripheral blood mononuclear cells (PBMCs), collected before the fourth cycle of nivolumab. The sequence was obtained from a human donor with classical Hodgkin lymphoma. Here the CDR3 reads CASSLMTGRGSYEQYF. The CDR3 nucleotides are TGCGCCAGCAGCCTTATGACAGGACGGGGGTCCTACGAGCAGTACTTC.